This is a list of T cell receptor beta chains from one sample in a study of T cell responses to AZD1222 COVID-19 vaccine. TCRdb's copy holds only in-frame clones and misses some; the assay was immunoSEQ multiplex PCR. The sample carries 100,000 to 150,000 clones, 80% to 95% recorded once. Source: peripheral blood, taken on day 0 of MenACWY control vaccination. The source of these receptors is an adult in good health. Each CDR3 is given with its conserved first and last residue. D genes are given only for firm matches. Clone size appears in some rows only: once, few, many, or a class for an expanded clone.

TRBD2 | few | TRBJ2-7 | TRBV19 | CAASREGPYEQYF | TGTGCCGCCTCTAGGGAGGGCCCGTACGAGCAGTACTTC
TRBD2 | . | TRBJ2-7 | TRBV15 | CATSLRLAGEGEQYF | TGTGCCACCAGCTTACGACTAGCGGGAGAGGGCGAGCAGTACTTC
TRBD2 | once | TRBJ2-3 | TRBV11-3 | CASSYVQGGGTDTQYF | TGTGCCAGCAGCTACGTCCAGGGAGGGGGCACAGATACGCAGTATTTT
TRBD1 | . | TRBJ1-3 | TRBV19 | CASSIGRGLNTIYF | TGTGCCAGTAGTATTGGCAGGGGGCTCAACACCATATATTTT
. | . | TRBJ2-5 | TRBV14 | CASSQDLGPWTQYF | TGTGCCAGCAGCCAAGATCTCGGGCCCTGGACCCAGTACTTC
TRBD1 | . | TRBJ1-4 | TRBV18 | CASSQGQGAEKLFF | TGTGCCAGCTCACAAGGACAGGGGGCAGAAAAACTGTTTTTT
. | . | TRBJ1-6 | TRBV7-8 | CASSGRSDDNSPLHF | TGTGCCAGCAGCGGGAGGTCAGATGATAATTCACCCCTCCACTTT
. | . | TRBJ2-3 | TRBV6-6 | CASSGPDTQYF | TGTGCCAGCAGTGGCCCAGATACGCAGTATTTT
TRBD2 | few | TRBJ2-1 | TRBV4-3 | CASSQGLAGVNEQFF | TGCGCCAGCAGCCAAGGACTAGCGGGGGTGAATGAGCAGTTCTTC
TRBD1 | . | TRBJ2-1 | TRBV11-2 | CASRAGTGIVQNEQFF | TGTGCCAGCAGGGCGGGGACAGGGATTGTACAGAATGAGCAGTTCTTC
TRBD1 | . | TRBJ1-1 | TRBV19 | CASSIGQGYTEAFF | TGTGCCAGTAGTATTGGACAGGGTTACACTGAAGCTTTCTTT
. | few | TRBJ2-1 | TRBV7-9 | CASSRLPGEGNEQFF | TGTGCCAGCAGCCGACTGCCGGGGGAAGGCAATGAGCAGTTCTTC
. | . | TRBJ2-5 | TRBV11-2 | CASSLDSRQGTQYF | TGTGCCAGCAGCTTAGATAGCAGGCAAGGGACCCAGTACTTC
TRBD2 | . | TRBJ2-5 | TRBV28 | CASSLSSGVPETQYF | TGTGCCAGCAGTTTATCTAGCGGGGTTCCGGAGACCCAGTACTTC
. | few | TRBJ1-2 | TRBV18 | CASSHQGDDGYTF | TGTGCCAGCTCCCACCAGGGAGATGACGGCTACACCTTC
TRBD1 | few | TRBJ2-1 | TRBV6-4 | CASRQRQGNEQFF | TGTGCCAGCAGGCAACGACAGGGTAATGAGCAGTTCTTC
. | . | TRBJ1-2 | TRBV24-1 | CATSDSDSSLYGYTF | TGTGCCACCAGTGATTCGGACAGCAGTCTCTATGGCTACACCTTC
. | . | TRBJ2-2 | TRBV28 | CASSLVSAGTGELFF | TGTGCCAGCAGTTTAGTGAGCGCGGGGACCGGGGAGCTGTTTTTT
. | few | TRBJ1-1 | TRBV7-9 | CASSHDFDTEAFF | TGTGCCAGCAGCCACGACTTTGACACTGAAGCTTTCTTT
TRBD1 | . | TRBJ1-5 | TRBV5-6 | CASSYRGAMKPQHF | TGTGCCAGCAGCTACAGGGGCGCCATGAAGCCCCAGCATTTT
. | few | TRBJ2-2 | TRBV7-2 | CASSLGRSGELFF | TGTGCCAGCAGCTTAGGTCGGTCCGGGGAGCTGTTTTTT
. | . | TRBJ1-1 | TRBV11-2 | CASSPKQGIVAEAFF | TGTGCCAGCAGTCCAAAGCAGGGGATCGTTGCTGAAGCTTTCTTT
. | . | TRBJ2-5 | TRBV20-1 | CSAAYQETQYF | TGCAGTGCCGCGTACCAAGAGACCCAGTACTTC
TRBD2 | . | TRBJ2-1 | TRBV3-1/TRBV3-2 | CASSQDQGRGYNEQFF | TGTGCCAGCAGCCAAGATCAAGGGAGGGGCTACAATGAGCAGTTCTTC
. | . | TRBJ1-5 | TRBV19 | CASSTPGNNQPQHF | TGTGCCAGTAGTACCCCCGGGAACAATCAGCCCCAGCATTTT
TRBD2 | . | TRBJ2-1 | TRBV11-3 | CASSHGTSGIDEQFF | TGTGCCAGCAGCCATGGGACTAGCGGGATTGATGAGCAGTTCTTC
. | . | TRBJ2-5 | TRBV6-6 | CASRGLQETQYF | TGTGCCAGCCGCGGACTTCAAGAGACCCAGTACTTC
TRBD1 | . | TRBJ1-2 | TRBV2 | CASRERGLGAGYTF | TGTGCCAGCAGGGAGAGGGGGCTCGGTGCGGGCTACACCTTC
. | . | TRBJ2-3 | TRBV18 | CASLPDQTSTDTQYF | TGTGCCAGCCTACCGGACCAGACTAGCACAGATACGCAGTATTTT
. | . | TRBJ1-1 | TRBV19 | CASNVRGWGTEAFF | TGTGCCAGTAATGTACGGGGGTGGGGCACTGAAGCTTTCTTT
TRBD1 | . | TRBJ2-7 | TRBV14 | CASSDRDRGLHEQYF | TGTGCCAGCAGCGACCGGGACAGGGGGCTCCACGAGCAGTACTTC
. | . | TRBJ1-3 | TRBV6-5 | CASSYPDLSSGNTIYF | TGTGCCAGCAGTTACCCGGACCTGAGCTCTGGAAACACCATATATTTT
. | . | TRBJ2-6 | TRBV5-5 | CASSKTGSGANVLTF | TGTGCCAGCAGTAAGACGGGCTCTGGGGCCAACGTCCTGACTTTC